The TCR beta chain under discussion was sequenced for a study of blood T cell repertoires in COVID-19. A few counts support this clone. Only in-frame clones appear in the TCRdb table, and some are missing; sequencing was by immunoSEQ multiplex PCR. This sample has about 97,000 clones, with about 92% found just once. The CDR3 has 10 amino acids. The germline V gene encodes CDR1 DFQATT and CDR2 SNEGSKA (reference sequence). Trimming left V 7 bases short and J 8 bases short, with 9 bases between. Sequenced material: peripheral blood. This sequence originates from a man in his forties or fifties with active COVID-19. This rearrangement joins TRBV20-1 to TRBJ2-1, with D hard to call. CDR3 sequence: CSGLEDEQFF. CDR3 DNA: TGCAGTGGACTCGAGGATGAGCAGTTCTTC.